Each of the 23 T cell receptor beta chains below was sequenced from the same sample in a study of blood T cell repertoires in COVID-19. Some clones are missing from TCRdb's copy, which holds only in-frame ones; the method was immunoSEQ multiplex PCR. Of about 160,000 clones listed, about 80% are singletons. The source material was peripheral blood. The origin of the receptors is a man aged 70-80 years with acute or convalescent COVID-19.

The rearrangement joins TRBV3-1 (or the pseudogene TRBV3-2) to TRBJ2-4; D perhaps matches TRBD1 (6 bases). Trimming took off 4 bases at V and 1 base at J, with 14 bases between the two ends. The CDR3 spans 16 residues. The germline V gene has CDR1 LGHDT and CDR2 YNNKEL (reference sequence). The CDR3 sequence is CASSLLGQGAKNIQYF. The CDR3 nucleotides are TGTGCCAGCAGCCTGCTGGGCCAGGGGGCCAAAAACATTCAGTACTTC.

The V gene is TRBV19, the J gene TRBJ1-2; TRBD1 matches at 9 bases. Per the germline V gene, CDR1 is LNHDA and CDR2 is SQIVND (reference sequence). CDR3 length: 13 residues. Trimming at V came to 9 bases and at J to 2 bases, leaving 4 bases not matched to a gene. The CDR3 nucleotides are TGTGCCAGCCGGGACAGGGTGAACTATGGCTACACCTTC. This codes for CASRDRVNYGYTF.

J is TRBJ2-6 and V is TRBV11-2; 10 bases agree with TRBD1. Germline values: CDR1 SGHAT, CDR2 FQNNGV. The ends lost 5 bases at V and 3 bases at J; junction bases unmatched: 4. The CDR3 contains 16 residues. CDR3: CASSPTGGSGANVLTF. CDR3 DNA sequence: TGTGCCAGCAGCCCGACAGGGGGCAGTGGGGCCAACGTCCTGACTTTC.

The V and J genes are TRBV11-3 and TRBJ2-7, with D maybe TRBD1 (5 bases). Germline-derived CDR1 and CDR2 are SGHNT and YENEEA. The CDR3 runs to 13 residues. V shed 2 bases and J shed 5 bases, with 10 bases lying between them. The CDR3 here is CASSLTGSHEQYF. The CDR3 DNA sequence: TGTGCCAGCAGCTTAACAGGCTCGCACGAGCAGTACTTC.

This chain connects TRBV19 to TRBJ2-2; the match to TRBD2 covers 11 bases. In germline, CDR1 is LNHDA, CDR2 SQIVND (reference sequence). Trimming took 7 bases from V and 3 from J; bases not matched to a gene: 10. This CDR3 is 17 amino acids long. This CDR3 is CASTLTSGGFYTGELFF. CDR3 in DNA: TGTGCCAGTACCTTAACTAGCGGGGGTTTTTACACCGGGGAGCTGTTTTTT.

The CDR3 reads CASSDYSGVRGQPQHF. The CDR3 DNA sequence: TGTGCCAGTAGCGACTATTCAGGGGTCAGGGGTCAGCCCCAGCATTTT. This rearrangement joins TRBV19 to TRBJ1-5, with a weak D call TRBD1 (6 bases). CDR3 length: 16 amino acids. V lost 6 bases and J lost 6, with 21 bases in between. CDR1 is LNHDA and CDR2 is SQIVND in the germline V gene (reference sequence).

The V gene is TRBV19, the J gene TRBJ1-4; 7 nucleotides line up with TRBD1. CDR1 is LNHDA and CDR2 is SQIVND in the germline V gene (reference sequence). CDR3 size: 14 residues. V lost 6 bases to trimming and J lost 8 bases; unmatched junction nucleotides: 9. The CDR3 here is CASRLDRASEKLFF. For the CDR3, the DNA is TGTGCCAGTAGACTCGACAGGGCCTCCGAAAAACTGTTTTTT.

The CDR3 loop is CSAGREGRETQYF. The CDR3 nucleotides read TGCAGCGCCGGAAGAGAGGGGAGGGAGACCCAGTACTTC. V is TRBV29-1 and J is TRBJ2-5, with D possibly being TRBD2 (6 bases). The V gene lost 7 bases and the J gene lost 5 bases, with 17 bases spanning the gap. Looked up from germline, CDR1 is SQVTM and CDR2 is ANQGSEA. This CDR3 has 13 amino acids.

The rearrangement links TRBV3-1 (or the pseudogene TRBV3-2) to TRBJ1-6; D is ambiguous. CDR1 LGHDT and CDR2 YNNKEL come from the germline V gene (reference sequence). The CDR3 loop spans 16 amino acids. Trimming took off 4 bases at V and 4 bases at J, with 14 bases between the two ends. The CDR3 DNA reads TGTGCCAGCAGCCCGGCGGGAACTCGGTATAATTCACCCCTCCACTTT. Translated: CASSPAGTRYNSPLHF.

Written as DNA, the CDR3 is TGTGCCAGCAGCTTAGGTAATAGCGGGAGAGGCGCAGATACGCAGTATTTT. It codes for CASSLGNSGRGADTQYF. V and J are TRBV7-3 and TRBJ2-3; 9 bases align to TRBD2. The CDR3 spans 17 residues. Trimming cost V 2 bases and J 4 bases; bases outside gene matches: 10. The germline gives CDR1 SGHTA, CDR2 FQGTGA.

The CDR3 reads CASSLIPGHRDQPQHF. CDR3 bases: TGTGCCAGCAGCCTCATACCGGGACACCGGGATCAGCCCCAGCATTTT. The chain couples TRBV5-5 to TRBJ1-5; D is possibly TRBD1 (6 bases). Trimming removed 4 bases at V and 5 bases at J, with 19 bases between. The CDR3 has 16 amino acids. CDR1 is SGHKS, CDR2 YYEKEE, per germline (reference sequence).

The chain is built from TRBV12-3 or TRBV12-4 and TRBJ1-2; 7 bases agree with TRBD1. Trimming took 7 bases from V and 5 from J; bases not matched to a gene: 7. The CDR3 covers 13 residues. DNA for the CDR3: TGTGCCAGCAAAGGGGGCGAACAATATGGCTACACCTTC. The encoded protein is CASKGGEQYGYTF.

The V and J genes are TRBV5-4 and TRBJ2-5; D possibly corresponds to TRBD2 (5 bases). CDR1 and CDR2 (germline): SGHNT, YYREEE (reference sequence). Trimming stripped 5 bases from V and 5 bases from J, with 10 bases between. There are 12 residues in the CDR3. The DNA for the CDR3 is TGTGCCAGCAGTGGAGCGGCGGAGACCCAGTACTTC. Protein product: CASSGAAETQYF.

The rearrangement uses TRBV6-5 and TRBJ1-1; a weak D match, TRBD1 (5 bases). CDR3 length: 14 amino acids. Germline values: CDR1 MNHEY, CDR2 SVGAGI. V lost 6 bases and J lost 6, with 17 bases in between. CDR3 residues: CASRRLEGTAEAFF. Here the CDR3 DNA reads TGTGCCAGCAGACGACTAGAGGGGACGGCTGAAGCTTTCTTT.

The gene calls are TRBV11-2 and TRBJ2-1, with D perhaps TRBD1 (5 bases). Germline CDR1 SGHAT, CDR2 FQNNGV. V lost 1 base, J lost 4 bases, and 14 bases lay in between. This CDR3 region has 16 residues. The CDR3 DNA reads TGTGCCAGCAGCTTAGGTTCCCTTACAGGATACAATGAGCAGTTCTTC. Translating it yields CASSLGSLTGYNEQFF.

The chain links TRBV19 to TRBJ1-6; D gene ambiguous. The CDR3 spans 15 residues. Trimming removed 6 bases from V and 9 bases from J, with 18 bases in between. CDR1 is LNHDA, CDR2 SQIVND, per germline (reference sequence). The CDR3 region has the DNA TGTGCCAGTAGCGGGCTGGCGGGCTCTAGTTCACCCCTCCACTTT. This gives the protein CASSGLAGSSSPLHF. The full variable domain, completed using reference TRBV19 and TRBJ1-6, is DGGITQSPKYLFRKEGQNVTLSCEQNLNHDAMYWYRQDPGQGLRLIYYSQIVNDFQKGDIAEGYSVSREKKESFPLTVTSAQKNPTAFYLCASSGLAGSSSPLHFGNGTRLTVT.

This CDR3 reads CASSEGTGTREQYF. Here the CDR3 DNA reads TGTGCCAGCTCCGAAGGGACAGGGACGCGGGAGCAGTACTTC. The chain links TRBV18 to TRBJ2-7; the match to TRBD1 covers 9 bases. Per the germline V gene, CDR1 is KGHSH and CDR2 is LQKENI. J was trimmed by 7 bases and V by 6 bases; bases with no gene match: 10. This CDR3 is built from 14 residues.

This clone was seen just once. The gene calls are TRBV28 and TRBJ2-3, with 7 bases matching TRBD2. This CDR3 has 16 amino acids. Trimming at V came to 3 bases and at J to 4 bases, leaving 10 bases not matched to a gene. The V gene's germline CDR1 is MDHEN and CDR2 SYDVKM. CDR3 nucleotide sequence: TGTGCCAGCAGTTTCTGGGAGGGCCTTGGAGCAGATACGCAGTATTTT. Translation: CASSFWEGLGADTQYF.

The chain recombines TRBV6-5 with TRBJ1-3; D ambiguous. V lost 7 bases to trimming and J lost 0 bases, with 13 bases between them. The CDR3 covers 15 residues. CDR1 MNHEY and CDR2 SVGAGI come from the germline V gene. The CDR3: CASKWEPNSGNTIYF. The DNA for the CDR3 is TGTGCCAGCAAGTGGGAGCCCAACTCTGGAAACACCATATATTTT.

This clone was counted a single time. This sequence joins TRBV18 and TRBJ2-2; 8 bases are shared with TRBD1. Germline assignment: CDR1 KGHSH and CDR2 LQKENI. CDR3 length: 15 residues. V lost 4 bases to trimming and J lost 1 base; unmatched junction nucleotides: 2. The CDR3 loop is CASSRGQGNTGELFF. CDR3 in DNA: TGTGCCAGCTCACGAGGACAGGGGAACACCGGGGAGCTGTTTTTT.

The CDR3 is CASSHLNQPQHF. In nucleotides, the CDR3 is TGTGCCAGCAGCCACCTTAATCAGCCCCAGCATTTT. The chain has TRBV3-1 (or the pseudogene TRBV3-2) and TRBJ1-5; no definite D call. The length of the CDR3 is 12 residues. V gave up 3 bases and J gave up 4 bases, with 4 bases separating them. CDR1 is LGHDT and CDR2 is YNNKEL in the germline V gene (reference sequence).

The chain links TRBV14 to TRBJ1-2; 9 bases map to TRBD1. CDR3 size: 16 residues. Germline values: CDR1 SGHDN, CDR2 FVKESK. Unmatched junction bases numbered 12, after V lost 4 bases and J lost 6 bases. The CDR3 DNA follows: TGTGCCAGCAGCCCCAGGGACAGGGTGGCTGGACATGGCTACACCTTC. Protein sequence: CASSPRDRVAGHGYTF. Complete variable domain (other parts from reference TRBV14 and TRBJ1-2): EAGVTQFPSHSVIEKGQTVTLRCDPISGHDNLYWYRRVMGKEIKFLLHFVKESKQDESGMPNNRFLAERTGGTYSTLKVQPAELEDSGVYFCASSPRDRVAGHGYTFGSGTRLTVV.

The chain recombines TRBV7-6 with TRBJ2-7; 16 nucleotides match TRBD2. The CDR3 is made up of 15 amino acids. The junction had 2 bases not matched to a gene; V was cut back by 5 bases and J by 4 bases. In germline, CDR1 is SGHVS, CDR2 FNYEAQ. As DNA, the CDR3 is TGTGCCAGCAGCCCGGGACTAGCGGGGGGGTACGAGCAGTACTTC. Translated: CASSPGLAGGYEQYF. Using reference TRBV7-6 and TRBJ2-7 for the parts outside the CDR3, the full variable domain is GAGVSQSPRYKVTKRGQDVALRCDPISGHVSLYWYRQALGQGPEFLTYFNYEAQQDKSGLPNDRFSAERPEGSISTLTIQRTEQRDSAMYRCASSPGLAGGYEQYFGPGTRLTVT.